The rows below give T cell receptor beta chains drawn from one sample of a study of human T cells and chemical hapten exposure. TCRdb re-called the RACE reads through MiXCR, storing one row per CDR3 protein. This table holds approximately 110,000 distinct CDR3 sequences, 11% found once. The sequencing here drew on whole blood, taken in connection with sensitization to the hapten diphenylcyclopropenone (DPC). Every receptor here comes from a woman between 40 and 55 years old with alopecia areata. Some clones in this sample may be carry-over from other donors' samples. The CDR3 runs from the conserved cysteine through the conserved F or W. A D gene is named only where the DNA matches it firmly. Expanded clones get a size class; other rows say once, few or many, or leave the size out.

v_gene	j_gene	d_gene	abundance	CDR3nt	CDR3aa
TRBV28	TRBJ2-3	-	once	TGTGCCACCCGAGTGGGAAGCACAGATACGCAGTATTTT	CATRVGSTDTQYF
TRBV7-2	TRBJ2-7	TRBD2	-	TGTGCCAGCAGCCTCCGTGTCGAGCGGGAGCCGGCCGAGCAGTACTTC	CASSLRVEREPAEQYF
TRBV28	TRBJ2-6	-	few	TGTGCCAGTTTTAACTCTGGGGCCAACGTCCTGACTTTC	CASFNSGANVLTF
TRBV6-1	TRBJ2-7	TRBD1	many	TGTGCCAGCTTTGCTACGGGACAGGGGGCCTACGAGCAGTACTTC	CASFATGQGAYEQYF
TRBV5-1	TRBJ1-6	TRBD1	-	TGCGCCAGCAGCACCCTGACAGGGGATAATTCACCCATCCACTTT	CASSTLTGDNSPIHF
TRBV11-2	TRBJ2-3	-	few	TGTGCCAGCACCTCGACAACAGACACAGATACGCAGTATTTT	CASTSTTDTDTQYF
TRBV10-3	TRBJ1-1	TRBD1	-	TGTGCCATCAGTGGTGGACAGGGAACGAACACTGAAGCTTTCTTT	CAISGGQGTNTEAFF
TRBV10-1	TRBJ1-3	-	-	TGCGCCAGCAGTGGGGGATCTGGAAACACCATATATTTT	CASSGGSGNTIYF
TRBV18	TRBJ2-3	TRBD2	many	TGTGCCAGCTCACCAATGGCCGGACTAGCGGGAAACACAGATACGCAGTATTTT	CASSPMAGLAGNTDTQYF
TRBV11-2	TRBJ2-2	TRBD2	many	TGTGCCAGCAGCCCCGCGGGGGGTACCGGGGAGCTGTTTTTT	CASSPAGGTGELFF
TRBV4-3	TRBJ2-7	-	many	TGCGCCAGCAGCCAAGATCAGCGGAGACAGTACGAGCAGTACTTC	CASSQDQRRQYEQYF
TRBV7-6	TRBJ2-1	-	many	TGTGCCAGCAGCTTTAGGGTAGGCGGGAATGAGCAGTTCTTC	CASSFRVGGNEQFF
TRBV11-2	TRBJ1-3	TRBD1	-	TGTGCCAGCTCTCCCAGGGGGAATGGAAACACCATATATTTT	CASSPRGNGNTIYF
TRBV2	TRBJ2-2	TRBD1	-	TGTGCCAGCAGTCCGTCGACAGGGTACACCGGGGAGCTGTTTTTT	CASSPSTGYTGELFF
TRBV6-1	TRBJ1-1	-	few	TGTGCCAGCTGTTCTAGGGCCACCGCTGAAGCTTTCTTT	CASCSRATAEAFF
TRBV29-1	TRBJ2-5	-	many	TGCAGCGTATCGGAGGGGAGGGAGACCCAGTACTTC	CSVSEGRETQYF
TRBV10-2	TRBJ1-4	TRBD1	many	TGCGCCAGCACCTCGACAGGGGTTAATGAAAAACTGTTTTTT	CASTSTGVNEKLFF
TRBV6-5	TRBJ2-3	TRBD2	few	TGTGCCAGCAGCCTCCTAGCGGGAGGGCCCTTCGGTCAGACAGATACGCAGTATTTT	CASSLLAGGPFGQTDTQYF
TRBV12-3/TRBV12-4	TRBJ2-1	-	many	TGTGCCAGCAGTTTCGGCGGGTCAGTTAATGAGCAGTTCTTC	CASSFGGSVNEQFF
TRBV20-1	TRBJ2-2	-	many	TGCAGTGCACCTGCCAGGGGGGACACCGGGGAGCTGTTTTTT	CSAPARGDTGELFF
TRBV25-1	TRBJ2-3	TRBD2	-	TGTGCCAGCAGTGAAATAGAGGGGACTAGCGGGAGAATGGAGACGCAGTATTTT	CASSEIEGTSGRMETQYF
TRBV7-9	TRBJ2-7	TRBD1	-	TGTGCCAGCAGTCATGGGACAGGGGTGTACGAGCAGTACTTC	CASSHGTGVYEQYF
TRBV18	TRBJ2-7	-	many	TGTGCCAGCTCACCTCGGACAGAGAGCTCCTACGAGCAGTACTTC	CASSPRTESSYEQYF
TRBV12-5	TRBJ2-7	-	few	TGTGCTAGTGGTTTGCCCCCGGGACGCCGGGTGCGAGACCCCCCCTACGAGCAGTACTTC	CASGLPPGRRVRDPPYEQYF
TRBV7-2	TRBJ1-5	-	many	TGTGCCAGCAGCTTAGCCCAGGGTCAAAATCAGCCCCAGCATTTT	CASSLAQGQNQPQHF
TRBV28	TRBJ1-2	-	few	TGTGCCAGTACCACCGGGGGGGGAAACTATGGCTACACCTTC	CASTTGGGNYGYTF
TRBV6-2/TRBV6-3	TRBJ2-7	-	-	TGTGCCAGCACCCGAAGGGGGGCGTTGGGCGAGCAGTACTTC	CASTRRGALGEQYF
TRBV6-1	TRBJ2-1	TRBD2	-	TGTGCCAGCAGTCCACTAGCGGGGGTAGGCAATGAGCAGTTCTTC	CASSPLAGVGNEQFF
TRBV5-1	TRBJ1-1	TRBD1	many	TGCGCCAGCGCCCTACGACAGGGGAACACTGAAGCTTTCTTT	CASALRQGNTEAFF
TRBV5-1	TRBJ2-7	-	few	TGCGCCAGCAGCTTGGTAGGGGACTACGAGCAGTACTTC	CASSLVGDYEQYF
TRBV28	TRBJ2-2	-	-	TGTGCCAGCAGCTTGACGGGCAGGCGCGCCGGGGAGCTGTTTTTT	CASSLTGRRAGELFF
TRBV12-3/TRBV12-4	TRBJ2-4	TRBD2	-	TGTGCCAGCAGCCCAGTGGACGGGAGGGCCGGCAAAAACATTCAGTACTTC	CASSPVDGRAGKNIQYF
TRBV7-8	TRBJ1-2	TRBD1	many	TGTGCCAGCAGCTTAGGGGCCGGGACAGGGGTTGGCTACACCTTC	CASSLGAGTGVGYTF
TRBV4-2	TRBJ2-2	-	-	TGTGCCAGCAGCCCGGGGGGCAGGGAGGGGACCGGGGAGCTGTTTTTT	CASSPGGREGTGELFF